The clone carrying this T cell receptor beta chain was observed a handful of times. This sample was taken from a study of blood T cell repertoires in COVID-19. Whole-study context: Donors in the United States, Italy and Spain gave samples during acute or convalescent COVID-19.

Measured with immunoSEQ multiplex PCR; TCRdb has only the in-frame clones, and not every one. The sample carries approximately 290,000 clones, nearly 90% recorded once. Recruitment covered about two dozen US areas and drew participants whose ages spanned about 18 to 95 years. Trimming stripped 4 bases from V and 3 bases from J, with 7 bases between. Germline lookup yields CDR1 MNHEY and CDR2 SVGAGI. CDR3 size: 12 residues. The chain joins TRBV6-5 to TRBJ2-7; no firm D call. Sequencing used PBMCs or T cells enriched from blood (not recorded which). This TCR came from a woman aged 18-30 years with acute COVID-19. The CDR3, as DNA: TGTGCCAGCAGTTTGGTCGGCTACGAGCAGTACTTC. Protein sequence: CASSLVGYEQYF.